Listed here is a single T cell receptor (beta chain). This specimen comes from a study of OX40 agonist ivuxolimab in advanced cancers. Sequencing used immunoSEQ multiplex PCR; TCRdb keeps in-frame clones, though not all of them. This table has roughly 82,000 clones, approximately 87% appearing once. The germline gives CDR1 LNHDA, CDR2 SQIVND (reference sequence). V was shortened by 5 bases and J by 0 bases, with 11 bases between the two germline ends. The CDR3 covers 16 residues. The input for sequencing was CD4+ or CD8+ T cells sorted from blood, taken in a trial of the OX40 agonist ivuxolimab. The V gene is TRBV19, the J gene TRBJ2-6; D remains unclear. The TCR was taken from an adult with an advanced solid tumor such as melanoma, head and neck, liver or kidney cancer. This chain's CDR3 is CASSDPKNSGANVLTF. As DNA, the CDR3 is TGTGCCAGTAGTGACCCAAAAAACTCTGGGGCCAACGTCCTGACTTTC. The entire variable domain, with the rest obtained from reference TRBV19 and TRBJ2-6, is as follows: DGGITQSPKYLFRKEGQNVTLSCEQNLNHDAMYWYRQDPGQGLRLIYYSQIVNDFQKGDIAEGYSVSREKKESFPLTVTSAQKNPTAFYLCASSDPKNSGANVLTFGAGSRLTVL.